This TCR beta chain was observed in a study of spatial heterogeneity in lung cancer. Whole-study findings and limits: Counts that tracked tumor mutation counts were those of expanded intratumoral alpha and beta TCRs.

Specified time point: sample taken at primary tumor resection. Material for sequencing was whole RNA from tumor, nontumor lung or frozen PBMC, left unsorted. Every TCR cDNA molecule bore a unique molecular identifier. TCRdb reprocessed the 5' RACE reads with MiXCR, giving one entry per CDR3 protein. The sample includes more than 2,000 distinct CDR3 sequences, less than 3% of them seen just once. The junction had 4 bases not matched to a gene; V was cut back by 3 bases and J by 4 bases. Germline CDR1 reads MDHEN; CDR2 reads SYDVKM. The CDR3 contains 14 residues. This clonotype is medium-sized by share. Its specificity is unknown.

The clonotype originates from a male donor with early-stage non-small cell lung cancer. The gene calls are TRBV28 and TRBJ2-3, with TRBD1 matching over 7 bases. Sample: lung tumor tissue, taken at surgery. Written as DNA, the CDR3 is TGTGCCAGCAGTTTTGGGCAGGGGGCAGATACGCAGTATTTT. It translates to CASSFGQGADTQYF.